This T cell receptor beta chain stems from a study of T cells in Graves' hyperthyroidism and ophthalmopathy. Study-level points and caveats: Most expanded thyroid clonotypes above 0.001 recurred in blood.

The investigators amplified TCR beta CDR3 regions from RNA transcripts. The HTBI primer set was used in a first-round RT-PCR of the TCR CDR3. Using its own MiXCR run on the multiplex PCR reads, TCRdb lists one record per CDR3 protein. Among 140,000 or so distinct CDR3 sequences listed, over 20% were seen once. The blood sample was taken at first hyperthyroidism diagnosis, before any ophthalmopathy symptoms. An approximately 10 ml volume of fresh peripheral blood provided the PBMCs. This CDR3 comprises 14 residues. V was pared by 1 base and J by 4 bases, with 8 bases between. Looked up from germline, CDR1 is LGHDT and CDR2 is YNNKEL (reference sequence). This clonotype has at least ten counts. Its target is not known.

The sample taken for sequencing was blood. The rearrangement links TRBV3-1 to TRBJ1-5; no firm D call. The TCR sequence derives from a woman aged 45-65 years with Graves' hyperthyroidism that later progressed to Graves' ophthalmopathy. CDR3 in amino acids: CASSQAAGNQPQHF. CDR3 coding DNA: TGTGCCAGCAGCCAAGCTGCGGGGAATCAGCCCCAGCATTTT.